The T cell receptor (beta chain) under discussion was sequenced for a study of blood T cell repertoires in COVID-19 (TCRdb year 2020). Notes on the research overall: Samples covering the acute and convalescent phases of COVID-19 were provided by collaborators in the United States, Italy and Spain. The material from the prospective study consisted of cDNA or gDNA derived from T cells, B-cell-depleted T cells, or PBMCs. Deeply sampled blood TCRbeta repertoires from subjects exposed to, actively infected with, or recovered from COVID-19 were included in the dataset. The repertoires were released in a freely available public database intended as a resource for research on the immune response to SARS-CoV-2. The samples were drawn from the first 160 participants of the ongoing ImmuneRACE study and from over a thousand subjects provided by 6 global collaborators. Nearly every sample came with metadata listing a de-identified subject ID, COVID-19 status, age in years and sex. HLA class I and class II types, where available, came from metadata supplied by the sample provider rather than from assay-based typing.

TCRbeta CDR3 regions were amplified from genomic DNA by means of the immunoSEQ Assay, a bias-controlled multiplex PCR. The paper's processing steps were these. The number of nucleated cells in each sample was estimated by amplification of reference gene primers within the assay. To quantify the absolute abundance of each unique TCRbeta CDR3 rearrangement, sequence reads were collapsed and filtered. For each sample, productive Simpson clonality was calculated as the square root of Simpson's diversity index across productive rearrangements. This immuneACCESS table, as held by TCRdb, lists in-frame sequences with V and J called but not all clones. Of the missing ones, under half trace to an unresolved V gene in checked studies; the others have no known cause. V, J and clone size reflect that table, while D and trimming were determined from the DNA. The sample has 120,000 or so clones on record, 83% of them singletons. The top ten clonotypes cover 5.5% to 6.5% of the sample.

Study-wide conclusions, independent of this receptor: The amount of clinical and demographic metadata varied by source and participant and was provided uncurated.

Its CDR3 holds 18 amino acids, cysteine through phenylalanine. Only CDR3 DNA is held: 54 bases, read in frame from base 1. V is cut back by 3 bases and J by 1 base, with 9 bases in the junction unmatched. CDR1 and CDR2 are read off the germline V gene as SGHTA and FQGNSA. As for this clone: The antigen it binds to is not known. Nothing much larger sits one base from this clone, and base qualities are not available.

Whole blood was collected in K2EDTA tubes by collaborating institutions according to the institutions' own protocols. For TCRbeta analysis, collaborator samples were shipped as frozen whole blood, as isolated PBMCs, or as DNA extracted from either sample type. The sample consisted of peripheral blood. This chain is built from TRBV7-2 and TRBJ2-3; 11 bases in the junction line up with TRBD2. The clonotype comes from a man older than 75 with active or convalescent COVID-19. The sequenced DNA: TGTGCCAGCAGCTTTTGGATAGCGGGGGGGCCGGGCACAGATACGCAGTATTTT. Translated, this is CASSFWIAGGPGTDTQYF.